The entry that follows covers one T cell receptor (beta chain) sequence. Its specific antigen is unknown. For TCRbeta CDR3 sequencing, genomic DNA from the sorted cells was extracted using the QIAGEN DNeasy Blood and Tissue Kit. High-throughput TCRbeta CDR3 sequencing was carried out commercially through immunoSEQ, with PCR amplification with bias correction and internal controls included. The published analysis was carried out like this. Unique productive TCRbeta sequences were defined by CDR3 nucleotide sequence where primers matched, otherwise by CDR3 amino acid sequence with Vbeta and Jbeta genes. As a correction for sorting error, sequences shared between sorted populations at a frequency ratio of 2:1 or less were discarded, and the remaining shared sequences were assigned to the higher population. A sequence counted as donor-reactive if, in CFSE-low cells, the sequence had a frequency of at least 0.01% and was expanded at least 5-fold compared with unstimulated cells. Jensen-Shannon divergence, calculated on the top 100 TCRbeta sequences ranked by frequency, was used to quantify repertoire divergence. For samples with multiple sequencing runs, sorting error was corrected separately for each run before the runs were pooled. What TCRdb holds here is the immuneACCESS table cut down to in-frame rearrangements. Part of the clones is not present; checked against another copy, under half of the missing clones reflect an unresolved V gene, and the others are unexplained. The V and J calls and clone size come from that table; D and trimming were worked out from the DNA. The sample has tens of thousands of clones on record. The biggest ten clones account for approximately 0.78% of the sample.

This entry comes from a study of Tregs in tolerant kidney transplant recipients (dated 2019 in TCRdb). Describing the broader study: Transplants used related donors with nonmyeloablative bone marrow transplantation; mixed chimerism was transient in the human trials. TCRbeta sequencing was used in the study to identify donor-specific regulatory T cells before combined kidney and bone marrow transplantation, and the identified cells were then tracked after transplant. The research as a whole found: Expanding Tregs with activated donor B cells appeared to identify the most biologically relevant and donor-specific TCRbeta repertoire. For some patients, the PCR primers changed as time went on, which meant samples from those patients could not be compared with one another at the nucleotide level. Because the study included only a small number of patients, the results must be confirmed in larger populations and under other immunosuppression protocols. In tolerant patients, the expansion of donor-specific Tregs was greater than global Treg expansion, suggesting that the expansion was antigen-driven rather than nonspecific. Although technical replication error seemed to be minimal, the question of biological reproducibility was not addressed directly.

The time point label of this sample denotes: blood sample drawn before combined kidney and bone marrow transplant. Unstimulated Tregs (CD4+CD25+CD127-), CD4+ non-Tregs (CD4+CD25-), CD4 and CD8 cells were FACS-sorted from thawed PBMCs. Patients were 4 combined kidney and bone marrow transplant recipients from the ITN036ST trial, and only these trial subjects had samples available. Healthy control blood was processed by Ficoll density gradient to PBMCs and cryopreserved; patient PBMCs were collected before and after transplant. This TCR was sampled from a human donor who received a combined kidney and bone marrow transplant. Sequenced material: CD4+ T cells from blood, taken before the transplant.

The CDR3 protein sequence reads: CASSDGTAYEQYF. The sequenced part of the CDR3 DNA is TGTGCCAGTAGTGACGGGACAGCCTACGAG. The receptor chain draws on TRBV19 and TRBJ2-7, with 7 bases aligning to TRBD1. The read falls 3 residues short of the CDR3 end, and the missing part is taken from the germline J gene. From cysteine to phenylalanine, the CDR3 is 13 amino acids long. Sequencing covers 30 bases of the CDR3, shown here with the frame starting at base 1. Trimming accounts for 5 bases at V and 2 bases at J, while the number of junction bases matched to no gene is 3. CDR1 and CDR2, per the germline V gene (reference sequence), are LNHDA and SQIVND.